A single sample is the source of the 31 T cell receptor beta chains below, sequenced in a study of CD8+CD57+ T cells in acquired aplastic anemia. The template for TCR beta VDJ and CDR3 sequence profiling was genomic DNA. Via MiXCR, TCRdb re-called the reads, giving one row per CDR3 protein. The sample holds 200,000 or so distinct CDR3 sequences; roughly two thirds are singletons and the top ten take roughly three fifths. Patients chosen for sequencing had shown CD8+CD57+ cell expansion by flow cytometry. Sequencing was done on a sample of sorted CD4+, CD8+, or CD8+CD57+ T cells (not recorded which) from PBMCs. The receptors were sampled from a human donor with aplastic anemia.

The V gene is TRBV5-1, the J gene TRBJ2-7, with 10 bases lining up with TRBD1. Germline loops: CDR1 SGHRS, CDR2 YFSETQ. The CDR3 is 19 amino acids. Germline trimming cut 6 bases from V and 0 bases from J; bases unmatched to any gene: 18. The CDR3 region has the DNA TGCGCCAGCAAGAGGAGAGACAGGGGGCTGGCGGACAGCTCCTACGAGCAGTACTTC. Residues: CASKRRDRGLADSSYEQYF.

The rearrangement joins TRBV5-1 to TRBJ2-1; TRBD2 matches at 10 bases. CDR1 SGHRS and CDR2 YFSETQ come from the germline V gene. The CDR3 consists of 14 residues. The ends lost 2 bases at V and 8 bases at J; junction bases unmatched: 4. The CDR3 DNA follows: TGCGCCAGCAGCTTAGCGGGGGGGGGCGATGAGCAGTTCTTC. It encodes CASSLAGGGDEQFF.

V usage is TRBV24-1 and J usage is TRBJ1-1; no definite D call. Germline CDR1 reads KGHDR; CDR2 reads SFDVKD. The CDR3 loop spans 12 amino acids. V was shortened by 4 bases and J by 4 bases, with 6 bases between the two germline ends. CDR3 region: CATSDFSTEAFF. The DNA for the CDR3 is TGTGCCACCAGTGACTTCAGCACTGAAGCTTTCTTT.

The CDR3 bases are TGTGCCAGCAGCTTAGAGACAGCGGGGGATGAGCAGTTCTTC. Translating gives CASSLETAGDEQFF. The J gene is TRBJ2-1, the V gene TRBV7-6; 8 nucleotides agree with TRBD2. The CDR3 length is 14 residues. The trim removed 1 base at V and 8 bases at J, leaving 4 bases unmatched. Germline lookup yields CDR1 SGHVS and CDR2 FNYEAQ.

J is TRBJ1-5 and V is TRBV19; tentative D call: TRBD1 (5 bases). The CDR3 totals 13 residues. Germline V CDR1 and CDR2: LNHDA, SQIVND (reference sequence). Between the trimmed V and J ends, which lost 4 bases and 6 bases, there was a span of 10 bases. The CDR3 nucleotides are TGTGCCAGTAGTAAGGATGGGGGTCAGCCCCAGCATTTT. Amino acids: CASSKDGGQPQHF.

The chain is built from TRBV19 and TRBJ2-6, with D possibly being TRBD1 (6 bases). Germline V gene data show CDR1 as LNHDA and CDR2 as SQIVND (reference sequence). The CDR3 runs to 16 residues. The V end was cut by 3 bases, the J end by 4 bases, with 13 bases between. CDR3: CASSMRGGAGANVLTF. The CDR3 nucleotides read TGTGCCAGTAGTATGCGTGGGGGCGCCGGGGCCAACGTCCTGACTTTC.

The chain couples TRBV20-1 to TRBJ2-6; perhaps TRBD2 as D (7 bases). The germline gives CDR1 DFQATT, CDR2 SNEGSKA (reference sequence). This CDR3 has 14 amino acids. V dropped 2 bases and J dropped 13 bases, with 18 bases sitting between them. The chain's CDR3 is CSARQAGAPLVLTF. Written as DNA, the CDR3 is TGCAGTGCTAGACAGGCGGGGGCACCTTTGGTCCTGACTTTC.

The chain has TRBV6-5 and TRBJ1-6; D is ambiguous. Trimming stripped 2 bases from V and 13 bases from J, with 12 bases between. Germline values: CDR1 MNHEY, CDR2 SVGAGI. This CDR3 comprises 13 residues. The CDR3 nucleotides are TGTGCCAGCAGTTACGAAGACCGCCGGCCCCTCCACTTT. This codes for CASSYEDRRPLHF.

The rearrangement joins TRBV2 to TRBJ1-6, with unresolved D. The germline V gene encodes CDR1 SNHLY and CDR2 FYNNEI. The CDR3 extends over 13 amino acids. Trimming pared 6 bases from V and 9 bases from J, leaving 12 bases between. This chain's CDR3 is CASSQDDVSPLHF. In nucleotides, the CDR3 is TGTGCCAGCAGCCAAGATGACGTTTCACCCCTCCACTTT.

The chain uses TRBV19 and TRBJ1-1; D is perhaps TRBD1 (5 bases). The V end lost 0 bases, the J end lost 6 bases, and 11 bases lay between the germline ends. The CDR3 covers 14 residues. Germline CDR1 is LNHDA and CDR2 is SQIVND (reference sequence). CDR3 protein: CASSIDWGGAEAFF. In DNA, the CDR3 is TGTGCCAGTAGTATAGACTGGGGGGGTGCTGAAGCTTTCTTT.

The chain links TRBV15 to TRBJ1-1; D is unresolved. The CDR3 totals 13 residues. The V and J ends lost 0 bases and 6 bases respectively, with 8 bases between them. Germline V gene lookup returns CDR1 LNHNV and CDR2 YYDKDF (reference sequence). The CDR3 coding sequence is TGTGCCACCAGCAGAGAAGCTTTCGCTGAAGCTTTCTTT. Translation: CATSREAFAEAFF.

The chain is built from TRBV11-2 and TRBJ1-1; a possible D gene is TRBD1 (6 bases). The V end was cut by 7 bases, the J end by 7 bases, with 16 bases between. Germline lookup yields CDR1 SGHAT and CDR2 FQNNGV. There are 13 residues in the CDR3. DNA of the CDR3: TGTGCCAGCACCCCCGGGGGGGCGAGTGAAGCTTTCTTT. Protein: CASTPGGASEAFF.

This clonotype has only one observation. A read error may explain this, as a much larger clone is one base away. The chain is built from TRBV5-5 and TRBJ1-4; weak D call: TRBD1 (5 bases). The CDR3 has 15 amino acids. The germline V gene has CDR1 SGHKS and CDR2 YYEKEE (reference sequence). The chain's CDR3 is CASSQGPATNERLFF. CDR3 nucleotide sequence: TGTGCCAGCAGCCAGGGACCTGCAACTAATGAAAGACTGTTTTTT. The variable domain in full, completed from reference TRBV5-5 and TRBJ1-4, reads DAGVTQSPTHLIKTRGQQVTLRCSPISGHKSVSWYQQVLGQGPQFIFQYYEKEERGRGNFPDRFSARQFPNYSSELNVNALLLGDSALYLCASSQGPATNERLFFGSGTQLSVL.

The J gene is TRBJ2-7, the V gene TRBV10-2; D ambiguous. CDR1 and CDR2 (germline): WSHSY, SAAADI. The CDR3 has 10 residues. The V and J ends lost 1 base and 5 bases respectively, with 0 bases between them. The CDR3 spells CASSEYEQYF. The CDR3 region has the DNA TGCGCCAGCAGTGAGTACGAGCAGTACTTC.

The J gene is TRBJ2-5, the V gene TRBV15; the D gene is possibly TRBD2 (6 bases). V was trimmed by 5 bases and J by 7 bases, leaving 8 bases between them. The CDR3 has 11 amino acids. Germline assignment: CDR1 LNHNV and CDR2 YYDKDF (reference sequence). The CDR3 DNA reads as TGTGCCACCAGCGGAGGGTGGACCCAGTACTTC. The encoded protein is CATSGGWTQYF.

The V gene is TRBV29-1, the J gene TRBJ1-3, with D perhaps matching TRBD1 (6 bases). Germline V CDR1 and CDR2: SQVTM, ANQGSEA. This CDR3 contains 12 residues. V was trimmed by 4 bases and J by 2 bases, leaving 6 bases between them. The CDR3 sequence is CSVGTAGNTIYF. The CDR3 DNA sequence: TGCAGCGTTGGGACAGCTGGAAACACCATATATTTT.

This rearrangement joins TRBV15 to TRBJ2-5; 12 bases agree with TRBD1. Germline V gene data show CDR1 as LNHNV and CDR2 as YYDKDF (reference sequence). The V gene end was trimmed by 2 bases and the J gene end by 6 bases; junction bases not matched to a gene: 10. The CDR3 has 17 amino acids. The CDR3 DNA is TGTGCCACCAGCAGACCATTTCCGGGACAGGGGGCAAAGACCCAGTACTTC. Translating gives CATSRPFPGQGAKTQYF. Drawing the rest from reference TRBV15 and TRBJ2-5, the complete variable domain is DAMVIQNPRYQVTQFGKPVTLSCSQTLNHNVMYWYQQKSSQAPKLLFHYYDKDFNNEADTPDNFQSRRPNTSFCFLDIRSPGLGDTAMYLCATSRPFPGQGAKTQYFGPGTRLLVL.

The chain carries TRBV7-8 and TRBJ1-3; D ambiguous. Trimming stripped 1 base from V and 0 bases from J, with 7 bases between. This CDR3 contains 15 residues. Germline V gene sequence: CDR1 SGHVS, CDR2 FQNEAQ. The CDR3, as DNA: TGTGCCAGCAGCTTAGTAGGGAACTCTGGAAACACCATATATTTT. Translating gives CASSLVGNSGNTIYF.

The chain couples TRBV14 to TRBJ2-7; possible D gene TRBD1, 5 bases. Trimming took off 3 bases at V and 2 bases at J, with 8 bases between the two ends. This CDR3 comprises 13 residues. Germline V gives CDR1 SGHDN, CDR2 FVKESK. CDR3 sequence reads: CASSHGHPYEQYF. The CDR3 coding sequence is TGTGCCAGCAGCCATGGACACCCCTACGAGCAGTACTTC.

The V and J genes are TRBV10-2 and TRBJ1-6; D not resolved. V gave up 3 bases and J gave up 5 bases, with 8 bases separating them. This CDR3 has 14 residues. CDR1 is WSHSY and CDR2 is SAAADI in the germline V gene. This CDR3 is CASSETGDNSPLHF. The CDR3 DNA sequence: TGCGCCAGCAGTGAAACGGGTGATAATTCACCCCTCCACTTT.

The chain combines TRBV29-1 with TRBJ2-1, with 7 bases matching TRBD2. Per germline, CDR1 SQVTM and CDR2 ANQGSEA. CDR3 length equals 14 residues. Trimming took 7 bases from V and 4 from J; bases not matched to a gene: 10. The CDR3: CSGVGGTLYNEQFF. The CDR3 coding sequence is TGCAGCGGAGTGGGGGGGACCCTATACAATGAGCAGTTCTTC.

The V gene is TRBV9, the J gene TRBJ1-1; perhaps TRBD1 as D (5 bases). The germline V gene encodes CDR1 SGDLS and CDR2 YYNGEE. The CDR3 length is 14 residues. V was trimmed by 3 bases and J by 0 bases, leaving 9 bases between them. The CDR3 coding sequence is TGTGCCAGCAGCGGGGGCGGAATGAACACTGAAGCTTTCTTT. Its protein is CASSGGGMNTEAFF.

For the CDR3, the DNA is TGTGCCACCAGCAGCTCCAGGTCGGGACAGGGGCGACAAGAGACCCAGTACTTC. Protein sequence: CATSSSRSGQGRQETQYF. The V and J genes are TRBV15 and TRBJ2-5, with 10 bases identical to TRBD1. V shed 3 bases and J 2 bases; nucleotides not matched to a gene: 12. Germline V gene data show CDR1 as LNHNV and CDR2 as YYDKDF (reference sequence). The CDR3 extends over 18 amino acids.

Written as DNA, the CDR3 is TGTGCCACCAGCACCGCCGGGCTCAGGGATGGCTACACCTTC. It encodes CATSTAGLRDGYTF. The chain uses TRBV15 and TRBJ1-2; a possible D gene is TRBD1 (5 bases). Per the germline V gene, CDR1 is LNHNV and CDR2 is YYDKDF (reference sequence). V shed 4 bases and J shed 6 bases, with 15 bases lying between them. The CDR3 is 14 amino acids.

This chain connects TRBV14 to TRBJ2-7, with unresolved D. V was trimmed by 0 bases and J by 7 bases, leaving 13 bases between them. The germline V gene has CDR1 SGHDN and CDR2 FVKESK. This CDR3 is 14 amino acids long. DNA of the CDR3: TGTGCCAGCAGCCAAGATCAGATCTCGAGGGAGCAGTACTTC. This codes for CASSQDQISREQYF.

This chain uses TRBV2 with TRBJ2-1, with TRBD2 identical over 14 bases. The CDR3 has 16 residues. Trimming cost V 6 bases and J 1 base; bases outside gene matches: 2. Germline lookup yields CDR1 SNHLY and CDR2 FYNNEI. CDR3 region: CASSRLAGGSYNEQFF. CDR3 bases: TGTGCCAGCAGCCGACTAGCGGGGGGGTCCTACAATGAGCAGTTCTTC.

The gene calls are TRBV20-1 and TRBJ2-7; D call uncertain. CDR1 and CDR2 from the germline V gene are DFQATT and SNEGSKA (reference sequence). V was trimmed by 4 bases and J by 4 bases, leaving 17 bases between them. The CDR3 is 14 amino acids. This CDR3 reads CSAKRPATFYEQYF. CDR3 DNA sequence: TGCAGTGCTAAAAGACCCGCAACCTTTTACGAGCAGTACTTC.

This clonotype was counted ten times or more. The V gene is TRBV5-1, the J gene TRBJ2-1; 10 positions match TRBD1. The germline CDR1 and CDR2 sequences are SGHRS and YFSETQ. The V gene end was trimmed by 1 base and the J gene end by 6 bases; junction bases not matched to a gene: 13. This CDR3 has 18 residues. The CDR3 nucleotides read TGCGCCAGCAGCTTGACGGCTAAACGAAGGACAGGGGGCAATGAGCAGTTCTTC. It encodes CASSLTAKRRTGGNEQFF.

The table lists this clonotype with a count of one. CDR3 sequence reads: CSADSGLSTDTQYF. CDR3 nucleotides: TGCAGCGCGGACAGCGGGCTTAGCACAGATACGCAGTATTTT. The chain has TRBV29-1 and TRBJ2-3; D is possibly TRBD1 or TRBD2 (6 bases each). With 7 bases removed from V and 0 bases from J, the gap between germline ends came to 14 bases. Germline-derived CDR1 and CDR2 are SQVTM and ANQGSEA. CDR3 length equals 14 residues.

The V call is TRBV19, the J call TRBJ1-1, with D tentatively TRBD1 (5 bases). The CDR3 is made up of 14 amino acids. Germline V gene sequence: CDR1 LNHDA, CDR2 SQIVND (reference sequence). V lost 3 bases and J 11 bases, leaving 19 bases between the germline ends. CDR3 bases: TGTGCCAGTAGTATCGCTGGGACTGTCGATGGGGCTTTCTTT. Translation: CASSIAGTVDGAFF.

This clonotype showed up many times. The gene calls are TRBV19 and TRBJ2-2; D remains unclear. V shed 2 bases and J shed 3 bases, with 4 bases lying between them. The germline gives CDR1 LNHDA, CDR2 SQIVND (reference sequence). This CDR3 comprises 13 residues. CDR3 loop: CASSIIDTGELFF. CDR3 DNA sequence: TGTGCCAGTAGTATAATAGACACCGGGGAGCTGTTTTTT. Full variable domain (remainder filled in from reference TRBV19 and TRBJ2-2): DGGITQSPKYLFRKEGQNVTLSCEQNLNHDAMYWYRQDPGQGLRLIYYSQIVNDFQKGDIAEGYSVSREKKESFPLTVTSAQKNPTAFYLCASSIIDTGELFFGEGSRLTVL.